Listed below are T cell receptor beta chains from one sample, sequenced in a study of patients and donors after allogeneic stem cell transplantation. TCRdb reprocessed the RT-PCR reads via MiXCR and lists one record per CDR3 protein. The sample holds roughly 230,000 distinct CDR3 sequences, approximately 14% seen once. Sequencing used blood, either unsorted or a sorted T cell fraction (not recorded which). The source of these receptors is a human donor who was either an allogeneic HSCT recipient or a stem cell or donor lymphocyte infusion donor (not recorded which). It is not recorded whose cells these are; they may come from a transplant donor. Both conserved end residues are part of each CDR3.

TRBV10-3 | CAISEVAGQNTEAFF
TRBV6-5 | CASSSSTNLAKNIQYF
TRBV5-5 | CASSLLRQGGNEQFF
TRBV18 | CASSPLHLLREQYF
TRBV12-3/TRBV12-4 | CASGYTRGNEQFF
TRBV27 | CASSPWGGKETQYF
TRBV19 | CASRPGRVRTEAFF
TRBV7-2 | CASSRGGQRYGYTF
TRBV20-1 | CSAVPGQGDEQFF
TRBV20-1 | CSARPVDTGELFF
TRBV9 | CASSGGLAGEKSYEQYF
TRBV9 | CASSVGEGAVSGYTF
TRBV6-1 | CASSRQGANTGELFF
TRBV20-1 | CSARVGQNTNTGELFF
TRBV2 | CASSGGARATGELFF